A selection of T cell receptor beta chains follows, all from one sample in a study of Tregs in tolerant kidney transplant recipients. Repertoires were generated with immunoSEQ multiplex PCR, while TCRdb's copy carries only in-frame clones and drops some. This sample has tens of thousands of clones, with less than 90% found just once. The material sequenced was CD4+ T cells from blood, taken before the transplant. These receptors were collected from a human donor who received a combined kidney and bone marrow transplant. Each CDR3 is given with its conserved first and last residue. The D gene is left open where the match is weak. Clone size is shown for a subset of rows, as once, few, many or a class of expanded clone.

CASNGQGDYGYTF,TGTGCCAGTAATGGACAGGGGGACTATGGCTACACCTTC,.,TRBJ1-2,TRBV19,TRBD1
CASSGGLAQRGDTQYF,TGTGCCAGCAGTGGGGGACTAGCGCAAAGGGGAGATACGCAGTATTTT,.,TRBJ2-3,TRBV6-1,TRBD2
CASSSDLTKAYEQYF,TGTGCCAGCAGCTCCGACCTAACTAAAGCCTACGAGCAGTACTTC,once,TRBJ2-7,TRBV5-4,.
CASSLGASSSYEQYF,TGTGCCAGCAGCTTAGGGGCCTCTTCGTCCTACGAGCAGTACTTC,few,TRBJ2-7,TRBV7-9,.
CASRAVRDRAYEQYF,TGTGCCAGCAGGGCGGTTAGGGACAGGGCCTACGAGCAGTACTTC,.,TRBJ2-7,TRBV6-5,TRBD1
CASSHPGTGNRDYGYTF,TGCGCCAGCAGCCACCCCGGGACAGGGAACCGGGACTATGGCTACACCTTC,.,TRBJ1-2,TRBV4-1,TRBD1
CASSQERAAYEQFF,TGTGCCAGCAGCCAAGAGCGAGCGGCCTATGAGCAGTTCTTC,.,TRBJ2-1,TRBV4-2,.
CASSLASGTGELFF,TGTGCCAGCAGCTTAGCGAGCGGGACCGGGGAGCTGTTTTTT,.,TRBJ2-2,TRBV7-2,.
CASSVDGQGAREQYF,TGTGCCAGCAGCGTAGATGGACAGGGGGCGCGGGAGCAGTACTTC,.,TRBJ2-7,TRBV9,TRBD1
CSVGGSNNQPQHF,TGCAGCGTTGGCGGCAGCAATAATCAGCCCCAGCATTTT,.,TRBJ1-5,TRBV29-1,.
CASSEVPSGAYNEQFF,TGTGCCAGCAGTGAGGTGCCTAGCGGGGCCTACAATGAGCAGTTCTTC,.,TRBJ2-1,TRBV6-4,TRBD2
CASSTPLGTSGRAYNEQFF,TGTGCCAGTAGTACACCCCTTGGGACTAGCGGGAGGGCCTACAATGAGCAGTTCTTC,once,TRBJ2-1,TRBV19,TRBD2
CASKGTGGTDTQYF,TGTGCCAGCAAGGGGACGGGGGGCACAGATACGCAGTATTTT,once,TRBJ2-3,TRBV2,.
CATSGGTGGAGSEAFF,TGTGCCACCAGCGGAGGGACAGGGGGCGCTGGGAGTGAAGCTTTCTTT,.,TRBJ1-1,TRBV15,TRBD1
CASSYRQGDTGELFF,TGTGCCAGCAGTTATCGTCAGGGGGACACCGGGGAGCTGTTTTTT,few,TRBJ2-2,TRBV6-5,TRBD1
CASSEYHRGRGEQYF,TGTGCCAGCAGTGAATACCACAGGGGGCGCGGCGAGCAGTACTTC,.,TRBJ2-7,TRBV25-1,TRBD1
CASTRFDAGGTDTQYF,TGTGCCAGCACTCGCTTTGACGCGGGAGGAACAGATACGCAGTATTTT,.,TRBJ2-3,TRBV7-9,TRBD2
CASSSYSGELFF,TGCGCCAGCAGCTCATACAGTGGGGAGCTGTTTTTT,many,TRBJ2-2,TRBV5-1,.
CASSLVGDNEQYF,TGTGCCAGCAGCTTAGTCGGGGATAACGAGCAGTACTTC,.,TRBJ2-7,TRBV7-2,.
CASSIDLTYEQYF,TGTGCCAGCAGCATTGACTTAACCTACGAGCAGTACTTC,.,TRBJ2-7,TRBV7-2,.
CASSSLGGSSYEQYF,TGCGCCAGCAGCTCTCTCGGGGGGAGCTCCTACGAGCAGTACTTC,.,TRBJ2-7,TRBV5-1,TRBD2
CASSFKADRVGSTIYF,TGTGCCAGCAGCTTCAAAGCTGACAGGGTCGGTTCCACCATATATTTT,.,TRBJ1-3,TRBV7-9,TRBD1